The subject of this entry is one T cell receptor (beta chain). Its antigen is unknown. This entry belongs to a study of T cell repertoires in cytomegalovirus infection. Study summary: CMV infection together with matching HLA type was indicated by public TCR beta signatures. Study findings and constraints: Cumulated frequencies of public TCR beta families served to identify carriers of CMV plus the relevant HLA. HLA-C-restricted CMV-specific TCR beta clonotypes prevailed in the ex vivo response.

The length of the CDR3 is 14 residues. CDR1 and CDR2 from the germline V gene are SGHNT and YYREEE (reference sequence). V was trimmed by 4 bases and J by 3 bases, leaving 11 bases between them. TCRdb ran MiXCR on the reads and lists one entry per CDR3 protein. The sample shows about 360,000 distinct CDR3 sequences, roughly 18% of them seen only once. The clonotype comes from a human donor in good health (CMV status not recorded). Some clones in this sample may be carry-over from other donors' samples. Specimen: PBMCs. This chain connects TRBV5-4 to TRBJ2-1; the D gene is possibly TRBD2 (6 bases). CDR3 DNA sequence: TGTGCCAGCAGCGTGACTAGAAACTACAATGAGCAGTTCTTC. This encodes CASSVTRNYNEQFF.